This T cell receptor (beta chain) comes out of a study of cytomegalovirus exposure and HLA in healthy donors. Overall study results and limits: Beyond CMV serostatus, there was no information to go on about immune exposure. One later analysis reportedly identified an Asian-associated ancestry cluster that showed fewer N-insertions than the roughly 670-donor mean. Most TCR sequences proved rare, with some public TCRs found in many donors.

Likely unrecorded immune exposures existed in these nominally healthy donors. V was pared by 5 bases and J by 6 bases, with 6 bases of the junction left unmatched. This CDR3 spans 14 amino acids. In germline, CDR1 is MDHEN, CDR2 SYDVKM. To note about this clone: Its antigen is unidentified.

In the PCR, 60 Vbeta and 13 Jbeta primers were used. Produced via immunoSEQ multiplex PCR; TCRdb's table is partial and in-frame only. Of 150,000 to 200,000 clones in the sample, around 80% are singletons; the top ten hold approximately 15%. Sequencing input: PBMCs. The rearrangement links TRBV28 to TRBJ1-1; 10 positions agree with TRBD1. This receptor was identified in a woman between 40 and 50 years old in good health and CMV-seronegative. The CDR3 DNA reads as TGTGCCAGCAGTGATGACAGGGGGCCTTCTGAAGCTTTCTTT. The encoded protein is CASSDDRGPSEAFF. The variable domain in full, completed from reference TRBV28 and TRBJ1-1, reads DVKVTQSSRYLVKRTGEKVFLECVQDMDHENMFWYRQDPGLGLRLIYFSYDVKMKEKGDIPEGYSVSREKKERFSLILESASTNQTSMYLCASSDDRGPSEAFFGQGTRLTVV.